This T cell receptor (beta chain) was obtained from a study of cytomegalovirus exposure and HLA in healthy donors (dated by TCRdb to the late 2010s). The study in broad terms: According to a later analysis, one platform produced both the 110 or so validation repertoires and the 670 or so repertoires of the first cohort. The aim of the study was to test whether cataloging public T cell receptors could identify signatures of past pathogen exposure. To predict cytomegalovirus infection status, the study brought together high-throughput TCR immunosequencing, statistical association of individual TCRs with disease status, and machine learning. Along with the approximately 700-subject first cohort, a separate validation cohort of around 110 different subjects was used.

The donors belonged to the validation cohort of 90 to 150 subjects, which was separate from the roughly 680-subject first cohort. Library creation used the immunoSEQ multiplex PCR assay. The authors processed their data as follows. A statistical classification framework was built for diagnosing cytomegalovirus status from the catalog of TCR beta chain sequences. Imported from immuneACCESS, the table was reduced by TCRdb to in-frame sequences with V and J called. These copies leave out some clones; in studies compared against another copy, an unresolved V gene accounts for under half, and the cause of the remainder is not known. V and J calls and clone size are as listed in that table; D and trimming were resolved from the DNA. For this sample there are some 250,000 clones; 90% appear just once. 0.37% of the sample lies in the top ten. Here is what the overall study found, with its caveats: A total of around 150 TCR beta chains were listed by the study as associated with cytomegalovirus. It was suggested by the authors that the approach could potentially be generalized to other disease states and immunological phenotypes. A later analysis lacked HLA typing for the validation cohort, so it scored co-occurrence in that cohort across all 110 or so repertoires. A few of the identified cytomegalovirus-associated TCR beta chains were confirmed in vitro to be specific for cytomegalovirus antigens. Of the cluster scores, about 94% were above 0 in a later analysis, which found that TCRs clustered in the first cohort also tended to co-occur in the 120 validation repertoires. While some public TCRs were present in many individuals, most TCR sequences turned up only very rarely across donors. Cytomegalovirus status was reported to be diagnosed by the classifier with high specificity and sensitivity in both the original and validation cohorts.

Trimming removed 4 bases from V and 5 bases from J; the gene matches leave 11 bases unexplained. The germline V gene (reference sequence) yields SGHNT for CDR1 and YYREEE for CDR2. From the cysteine up to the phenylalanine, the CDR3 has a length of 17 residues. Only CDR3 DNA is held: 51 bases, read in frame from base 1. Worth noting for this clone: This receptor's antigen is unknown. Nothing much larger sits one base from this clone, and base qualities are not available.

What was sequenced was PBMCs. The chain uses TRBV5-4 and TRBJ2-5; 13 of the junction bases match TRBD2. This receptor was taken from a woman aged 18-30 years in good health and CMV-seronegative. CDR3 reads: CASSQTSGGPWGETQYF. The base sequence is TGTGCCAGCAGCCAGACTAGCGGGGGGCCGTGGGGGGAGACCCAGTACTTC. The reference TRBV5-4 and TRBJ2-5 proteins fill in what lies around the CDR3, so the full variable domain reads ETGVTQSPTHLIKTRGQQVTLRCSSQSGHNTVSWYQQALGQGPQFIFQYYREEENGRGNFPPRFSGLQFPNYSSELNVNALELDDSALYLCASSQTSGGPWGETQYFGPGTRLLVL.